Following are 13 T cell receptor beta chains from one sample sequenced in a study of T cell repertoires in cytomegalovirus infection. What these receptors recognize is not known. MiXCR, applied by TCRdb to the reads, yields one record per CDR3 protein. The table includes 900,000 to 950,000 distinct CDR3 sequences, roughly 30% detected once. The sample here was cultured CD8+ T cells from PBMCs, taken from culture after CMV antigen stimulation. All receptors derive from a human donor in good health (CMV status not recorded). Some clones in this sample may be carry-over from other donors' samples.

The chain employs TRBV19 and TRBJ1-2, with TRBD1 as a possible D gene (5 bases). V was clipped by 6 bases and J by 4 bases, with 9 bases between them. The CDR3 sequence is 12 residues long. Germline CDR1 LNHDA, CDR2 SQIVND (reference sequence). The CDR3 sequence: CASSGTPYGYTF. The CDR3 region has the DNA TGTGCCAGTAGCGGGACGCCCTATGGCTACACCTTC.

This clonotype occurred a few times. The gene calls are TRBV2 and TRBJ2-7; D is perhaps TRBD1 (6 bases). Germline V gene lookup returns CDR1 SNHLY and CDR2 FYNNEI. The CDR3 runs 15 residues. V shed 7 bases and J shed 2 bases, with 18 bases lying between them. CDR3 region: CASTTTPDRPYEQYF. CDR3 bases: TGTGCCAGCACCACCACCCCCGACAGGCCCTACGAGCAGTACTTC.

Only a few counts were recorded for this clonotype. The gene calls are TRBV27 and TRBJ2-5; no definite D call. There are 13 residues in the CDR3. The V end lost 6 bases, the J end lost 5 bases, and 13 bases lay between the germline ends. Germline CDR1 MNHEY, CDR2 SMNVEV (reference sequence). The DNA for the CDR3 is TGTGCCAGCAGCCAGCTGGGCTTGGAGACCCAGTACTTC. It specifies CASSQLGLETQYF.

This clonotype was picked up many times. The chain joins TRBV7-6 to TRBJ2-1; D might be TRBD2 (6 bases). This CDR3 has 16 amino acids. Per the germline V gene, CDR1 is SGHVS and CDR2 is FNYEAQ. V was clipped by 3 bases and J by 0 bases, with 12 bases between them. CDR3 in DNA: TGTGCCAGCAGCTTTGGCGGGGCCCCCTCCTACAATGAGCAGTTCTTC. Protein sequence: CASSFGGAPSYNEQFF.

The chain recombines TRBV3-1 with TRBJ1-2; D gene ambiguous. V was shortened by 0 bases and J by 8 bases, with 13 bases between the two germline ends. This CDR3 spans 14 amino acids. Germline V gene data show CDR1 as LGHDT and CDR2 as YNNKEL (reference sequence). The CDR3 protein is CASSQDQDPRGYTF. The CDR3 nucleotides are TGTGCCAGCAGCCAAGATCAGGACCCGAGGGGCTACACCTTC.

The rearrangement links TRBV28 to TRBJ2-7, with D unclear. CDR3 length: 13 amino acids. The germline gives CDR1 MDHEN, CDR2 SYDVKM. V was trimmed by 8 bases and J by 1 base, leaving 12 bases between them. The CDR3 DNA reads TGTGCCAGCCAGGATCGAAGGTCCTACGAGCAGTACGTC. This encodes CASQDRRSYEQYV.

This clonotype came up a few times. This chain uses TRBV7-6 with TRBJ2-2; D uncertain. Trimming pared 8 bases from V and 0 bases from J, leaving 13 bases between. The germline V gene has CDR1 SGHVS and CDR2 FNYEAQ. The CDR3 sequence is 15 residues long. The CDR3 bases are TGTGCCAGCTCCCCCACCGGATCGAACACCGGGGAGCTGTTTTTT. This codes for CASSPTGSNTGELFF.

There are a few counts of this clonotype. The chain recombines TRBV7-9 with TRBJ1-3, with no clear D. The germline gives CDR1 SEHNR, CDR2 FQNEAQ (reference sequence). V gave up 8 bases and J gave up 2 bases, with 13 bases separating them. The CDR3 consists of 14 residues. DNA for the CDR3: TGTGCCAGCCCTAATAGATTAGCTGGAAACACCATATATTTT. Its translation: CASPNRLAGNTIYF.

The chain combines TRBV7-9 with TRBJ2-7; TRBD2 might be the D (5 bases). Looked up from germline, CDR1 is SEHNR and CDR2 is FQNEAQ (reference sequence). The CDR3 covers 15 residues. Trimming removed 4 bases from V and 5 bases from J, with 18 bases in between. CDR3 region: CASSSRDVLGNEQYF. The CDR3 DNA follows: TGTGCCAGCAGCTCCCGGGATGTTCTCGGGAACGAGCAGTACTTC.

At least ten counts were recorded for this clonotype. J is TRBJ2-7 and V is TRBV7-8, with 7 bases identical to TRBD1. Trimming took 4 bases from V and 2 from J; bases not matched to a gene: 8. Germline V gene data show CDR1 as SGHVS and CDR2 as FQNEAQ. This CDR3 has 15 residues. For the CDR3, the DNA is TGTGCCAGCAGCTCCCACAGGACAGGCACCTACGAGCAGTACTTC. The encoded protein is CASSSHRTGTYEQYF.

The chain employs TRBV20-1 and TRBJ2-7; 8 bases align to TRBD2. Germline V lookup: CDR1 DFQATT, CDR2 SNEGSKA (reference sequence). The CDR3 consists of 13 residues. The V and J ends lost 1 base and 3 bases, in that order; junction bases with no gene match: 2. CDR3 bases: TGCAGTGCTAGAGGACTAGCGAACTACGAGCAGTACTTC. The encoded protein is CSARGLANYEQYF.

The chain's CDR3 is CASSDRTSGYEQYF. The CDR3 nucleotides read TGTGCCAGCAGTGATAGGACTAGCGGTTACGAGCAGTACTTC. V is TRBV6-1 and J is TRBJ2-7; 10 nucleotides align to TRBD2. Trimming cost V 3 bases and J 4 bases; bases outside gene matches: 3. Germline V gene lookup returns CDR1 MNHNS and CDR2 SASEGT. This CDR3 has 14 residues.

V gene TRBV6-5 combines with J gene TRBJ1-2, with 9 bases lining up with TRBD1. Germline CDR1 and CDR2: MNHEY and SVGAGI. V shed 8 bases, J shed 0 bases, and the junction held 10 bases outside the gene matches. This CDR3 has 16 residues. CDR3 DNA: TGTGCCAGCCGCCGGGGGACAGGGCGAGCTAACTATGGCTACACCTTC. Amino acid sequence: CASRRGTGRANYGYTF.